These T cell receptor beta chains were read from a single sample in a study of cytomegalovirus exposure and HLA in healthy donors. The table came from immunoSEQ multiplex PCR; TCRdb's copy has only in-frame clones and leaves some out. The profile shows roughly 120,000 clones, about 70% of them singletons. Sequencing input: PBMCs. The receptor set was obtained from a woman between 40 and 55 years old in good health and CMV-seronegative. Both conserved end residues are trimmed from each CDR3. Fields, in order: V gene, D gene, J gene, CDR3 length, CDR3 protein. A D gene is named only where the DNA matches it firmly.

TRBV4-2	-	TRBJ2-1	13	ASSLTGGVLDEQF
TRBV19	-	TRBJ1-1	14	ASSLRQEVKNTEAF
TRBV7-9	TRBD2	TRBJ2-1	14	SSSLKREVFHNEQF
TRBV14	TRBD1	TRBJ1-4	13	ASSQLTGDNEKLF
TRBV14	TRBD1	TRBJ1-2	12	ASSQGTGDYGYT
TRBV27	TRBD2	TRBJ2-7	12	ASSFGRDPTQQY
TRBV19	TRBD1	TRBJ1-6	15	ASSRQGPSSYNSPLH
TRBV10-1	TRBD1	TRBJ2-7	13	ASIPRAGGSYEQY
TRBV29-1	-	TRBJ2-7	14	SVRGFPEGSSYEQY
TRBV5-1	-	TRBJ2-1	12	ASSLVPGLGEQF
TRBV19	-	TRBJ2-5	10	ASSIAQETQY
TRBV7-9	-	TRBJ1-5	13	ASSVSGGSNQPQH
TRBV7-8	-	TRBJ2-7	14	ASSPRVGGGSWEQY
TRBV28	-	TRBJ2-7	10	ASSRPRAGQY
TRBV5-6	TRBD1	TRBJ1-6	12	ASSPTGGISPLH
TRBV27	TRBD2	TRBJ2-3	16	ASSSGTSGRGVTDTQY
TRBV19	-	TRBJ2-1	14	ASSIEAGIWGNEQF
TRBV19	TRBD1	TRBJ2-1	14	ASSHLARGPSNEQF
TRBV2	TRBD2	TRBJ2-1	11	ASSDDSGGAEF
TRBV6-5	-	TRBJ2-7	13	ASRTLGPYVAEQY
TRBV11-2	TRBD1	TRBJ2-1	15	ASSLDPPGGYYNEQF
TRBV25-1	-	TRBJ2-7	11	ASSSDSYYEQY
TRBV30	-	TRBJ2-7	9	AWSPGYEQY
TRBV18	TRBD1	TRBJ2-7	12	ASSARQGSYEQY
TRBV18	-	TRBJ2-7	13	ASSPPNRQSYEQY
TRBV18	-	TRBJ1-4	14	ASSPQEIATNEKLF
TRBV5-1	TRBD2	TRBJ2-3	14	ASSSRLAGTTDTQY
TRBV7-9	-	TRBJ2-5	10	SSSKLEETQY
TRBV28	-	TRBJ1-3	14	ASSLIGVGSGNTIY
TRBV12-5	TRBD1	TRBJ2-1	13	ASGFYRGTHNEQF
TRBV5-1	-	TRBJ1-3	13	ASSLEGVAGNTIY
TRBV19	TRBD1	TRBJ2-7	13	ASSRSGGASYEQY
TRBV6-5	TRBD1	TRBJ2-7	12	ASSYGQGKHEQY
TRBV7-2	TRBD1	TRBJ2-7	15	ASSLGPIGGSSYEQY
TRBV5-4	-	TRBJ1-5	13	ASSLDVGGNQPQH